One sample yielded the 30 T cell receptor beta chains listed below, sequenced in a study of cytomegalovirus exposure and HLA in healthy donors. The PCR had 60 Vbeta and 13 Jbeta primers. Produced via immunoSEQ multiplex PCR; TCRdb's table is partial and in-frame only. There are 65,000 to 80,000 clones in the sample, with 7.5% held by the top ten. The material sequenced was PBMCs. These receptors came from a female donor in good health and CMV-seropositive.

This chain joins TRBV6-6 and TRBJ1-1; 10 bases agree with TRBD1. Germline trimming cut 0 bases from V and 6 bases from J; bases unmatched to any gene: 4. This CDR3 spans 15 amino acids. The germline V gene encodes CDR1 MNHNY and CDR2 SVGAGI (reference sequence). The CDR3 DNA sequence: TGTGCCAGCAGTTACTCGATGGGACAGGGGCCTGAAGCTTTCTTT. Amino acids: CASSYSMGQGPEAFF.

V gene TRBV5-6 combines with J gene TRBJ2-1; unclear D gene. The CDR3 runs 12 residues. V lost 0 bases and J lost 8, with 6 bases in between. Per the germline V gene, CDR1 is SGHDT and CDR2 is YYEEEE. The CDR3 region has the DNA TGTGCCAGCAGCTTGGTAGTCTATGAGCAGTTCTTC. This codes for CASSLVVYEQFF.

The chain has TRBV18 and TRBJ1-5; TRBD1 matches at 9 bases. Germline V gene data show CDR1 as KGHSH and CDR2 as LQKENI. CDR3 length: 15 amino acids. With V trimmed by 5 bases and J by 2 bases, 4 bases remained unmatched. CDR3 sequence reads: CASSSRQGGNQPQHF. CDR3 coding DNA: TGTGCCAGCTCATCGCGACAGGGGGGCAATCAGCCCCAGCATTTT.

This sequence joins TRBV7-2 and TRBJ1-5; 9 bases map to TRBD1. This CDR3 contains 16 residues. V shed 5 bases and J 3 bases; nucleotides not matched to a gene: 8. Per germline, CDR1 SGHTA and CDR2 FQGNSA. The CDR3 region has the DNA TGTGCCAGCAGCCGCCAGGGACAGGGAAACAATCAGCCCCAGCATTTT. This encodes CASSRQGQGNNQPQHF.

This chain connects TRBV5-1 to TRBJ1-1; tentatively, D is TRBD1 (5 bases). The V end lost 4 bases, the J end lost 0 bases, and 13 bases lay between the germline ends. The CDR3 covers 15 residues. CDR1 is SGHRS, CDR2 YFSETQ, per germline. The CDR3 DNA reads TGCGCCAGCAGCGCAACGCGGGGACTGAACACTGAAGCTTTCTTT. This codes for CASSATRGLNTEAFF.

The chain combines TRBV5-1 with TRBJ1-5; 9 bases agree with TRBD1. This CDR3 has 16 amino acids. Germline V lookup: CDR1 SGHRS, CDR2 YFSETQ. The V segment lost 3 bases and the J segment 7 bases; nucleotides outside the gene matches: 11. In nucleotides, the CDR3 is TGCGCCAGCAGCTCGGGGGACAGGGTTGGGGAACAGCCCCAGCATTTT. Amino acids: CASSSGDRVGEQPQHF.

This sequence joins TRBV18 and TRBJ2-1; TRBD2 matches at 14 bases. CDR3 length equals 18 residues. Per germline, CDR1 KGHSH and CDR2 LQKENI. V lost 3 bases, J lost 7 bases, and 11 bases stayed unmatched. CDR3 region: CASSPLGTSGSPKNEQFF. In DNA, the CDR3 is TGTGCCAGCTCACCCCTCGGGACTAGCGGGAGTCCTAAAAATGAGCAGTTCTTC.

This CDR3 is CASSSGGRLAGGPKNEQFF. CDR3 DNA sequence: TGCGCCAGCAGCTCGGGCGGGAGACTAGCGGGAGGGCCTAAGAATGAGCAGTTCTTC. The chain uses TRBV5-1 and TRBJ2-1, with 14 positions matching TRBD2. Trimming cost V 3 bases and J 7 bases; bases outside gene matches: 15. The CDR3 is made up of 19 amino acids. CDR1 is SGHRS, CDR2 YFSETQ, per germline.

The chain employs TRBV5-6 and TRBJ2-7, with TRBD2 as a possible D gene (5 bases). CDR1 is SGHDT and CDR2 is YYEEEE in the germline V gene. The V and J ends lost 3 bases and 0 bases respectively, with 10 bases between them. The CDR3 extends over 14 amino acids. Here the CDR3 DNA reads TGTGCCAGCAGCTCGCACGGGGACTCCTACGAGCAGTACTTC. Translated: CASSSHGDSYEQYF. The full variable domain, completed using reference TRBV5-6 and TRBJ2-7, is DAGVTQSPTHLIKTRGQQVTLRCSPKSGHDTVSWYQQALGQGPQFIFQYYEEEERQRGNFPDRFSGHQFPNYSSELNVNALLLGDSALYLCASSSHGDSYEQYFGPGTRLTVT.

The rearrangement links TRBV5-1 to TRBJ2-1, with D perhaps TRBD2 (5 bases). The V gene lost 4 bases and the J gene lost 2 bases, with 10 bases spanning the gap. The CDR3 is 14 residues long. CDR1 and CDR2 from the germline V gene are SGHRS and YFSETQ. The CDR3 loop is CASSGYGAYNEQFF. The CDR3 bases are TGCGCCAGCAGCGGGTACGGGGCCTACAATGAGCAGTTCTTC.

The CDR3 coding sequence is TGTGCCAGCAGCTTGTCCCCACGGAGAGAGAACTATGGCTACACCTTC. Translation gives CASSLSPRRENYGYTF. The chain employs TRBV5-5 and TRBJ1-2, with no clear D. The CDR3 totals 16 residues. Germline V gives CDR1 SGHKS, CDR2 YYEKEE (reference sequence). The germline V and J ends were trimmed by 1 base and 2 bases, with 15 bases remaining between them.

The V and J genes are TRBV6-1 and TRBJ2-6; 10 bases are a match to TRBD1. Germline lookup yields CDR1 MNHNS and CDR2 SASEGT. The CDR3 contains 18 residues. The junction had 6 bases not matched to a gene; V was cut back by 3 bases and J by 1 base. CDR3: CASSDDRGRVSGANVLTF. The CDR3, as DNA: TGTGCCAGCAGTGACGACAGGGGGCGCGTGTCTGGGGCCAACGTCCTGACTTTC.

The chain carries TRBV19 and TRBJ1-1; D is unclear. The CDR3 has 15 amino acids. Trimming left V 4 bases short and J 3 bases short, with 15 bases between. Germline CDR1 LNHDA, CDR2 SQIVND (reference sequence). Here the CDR3 reads CASSSLNGRHTEAFF. In DNA, the CDR3 is TGTGCCAGTAGTAGCCTTAATGGGAGGCACACTGAAGCTTTCTTT.

This rearrangement joins TRBV2 to TRBJ2-7, with D uncertain. With 5 bases removed from V and 1 base from J, the gap between germline ends came to 9 bases. The germline V gene has CDR1 SNHLY and CDR2 FYNNEI. This CDR3 spans 13 amino acids. The CDR3 is CASSSLRSYEQYF. The CDR3 DNA follows: TGTGCCAGCAGTTCGCTTCGGTCCTACGAGCAGTACTTC.

The V and J genes are TRBV30 and TRBJ1-3; 9 bases line up with TRBD1. CDR1 and CDR2 from the germline V gene are GTSNPN and SVGIG (reference sequence). The CDR3 has 19 amino acids. J gave up 0 bases and V 4 bases, and 16 bases lay outside the gene matches. In nucleotides, the CDR3 is TGTGCCTGGACCCTCCTTCCGGGACAGGGAAGGGGCTCTGGAAACACCATATATTTT. It encodes CAWTLLPGQGRGSGNTIYF.

The rearrangement links TRBV9 to TRBJ1-3, with D perhaps matching TRBD1 (6 bases). The V end lost 4 bases, the J end lost 2 bases, and 22 bases lay between the germline ends. Germline-derived CDR1 and CDR2 are SGDLS and YYNGEE. The CDR3 loop spans 18 amino acids. The CDR3, as DNA: TGTGCCAGCAGCTCAGAGGGGGGGGGACACCATCCTGGAAACACCATATATTTT. Its translation is CASSSEGGGHHPGNTIYF.

V gene TRBV30 combines with J gene TRBJ2-3, with 11 bases fitting TRBD2. Germline CDR1 and CDR2: GTSNPN and SVGIG (reference sequence). The CDR3 is 17 residues long. V shed 2 bases, J shed 6 bases, and the junction held 13 bases outside the gene matches. The DNA of the CDR3 is TGTGCCTGGAGTTTTACGCGGACTAGCGGGCCCTTCGATACGCAGTATTTT. Translation gives CAWSFTRTSGPFDTQYF.

The V and J genes are TRBV28 and TRBJ1-2; TRBD1 is a possible D gene (6 bases). The germline gives CDR1 MDHEN, CDR2 SYDVKM. The V end lost 3 bases, the J end lost 4 bases, and 15 bases lay between the germline ends. This CDR3 has 15 amino acids. CDR3 in amino acids: CASSLAGVRSYGYTF. DNA for the CDR3: TGTGCCAGCAGTTTGGCAGGGGTCAGGAGCTATGGCTACACCTTC.

The chain recombines TRBV7-8 with TRBJ1-4, with a possible D match to TRBD1 (5 bases). The CDR3 loop spans 15 amino acids. V lost 1 base to trimming and J lost 8 bases, with 14 bases between them. Per germline, CDR1 SGHVS and CDR2 FQNEAQ. CDR3 nucleotide sequence: TGTGCCAGCAGCTTAGGAATCCGGGGGGAGGAAAAACTGTTTTTT. This sequence encodes CASSLGIRGEEKLFF.

The chain has TRBV9 and TRBJ1-4; D remains unclear. The germline CDR1 and CDR2 sequences are SGDLS and YYNGEE. Trimming took off 2 bases at V and 3 bases at J, with 8 bases between the two ends. The CDR3 has 14 amino acids. The CDR3 sequence: CASSVGGANEKLFF. The CDR3 nucleotides read TGTGCCAGCAGCGTCGGAGGTGCTAATGAAAAACTGTTTTTT.

J is TRBJ2-5 and V is TRBV25-1; 7 bases are shared with TRBD1. This CDR3 contains 18 residues. Germline trimming cut 0 bases from V and 2 bases from J; bases unmatched to any gene: 12. Germline V gene data show CDR1 as MGHDK and CDR2 as SYGVNS. CDR3 sequence: CASSEYTATGTEQETQYF. The CDR3 DNA sequence: TGTGCCAGCAGTGAATATACCGCCACCGGGACAGAACAAGAGACCCAGTACTTC.

In DNA, the CDR3 is TGTGCCAGCAGTGATTCGGTGGGACTAGCGGGACGGGAGACCCAGTACTTC. It encodes CASSDSVGLAGRETQYF. This chain links TRBV6-1 with TRBJ2-5; 13 bases align to TRBD2. Germline loops: CDR1 MNHNS, CDR2 SASEGT. The CDR3 is 17 residues long. V lost 3 bases to trimming and J lost 5 bases; unmatched junction nucleotides: 9.

V and J are TRBV10-2 and TRBJ2-5; 7 bases agree with TRBD1. The tail of the sequence fits TRBJ2-7 better, so the J call may be wrong. From germline, CDR1 is WSHSY and CDR2 SAAADI. The CDR3 loop spans 12 amino acids. The CDR3 reads CATGQDSYEQYF. The CDR3 DNA reads TGCGCCACCGGACAGGACTCCTACGAGCAGTACTTC.

The chain joins TRBV15 to TRBJ1-5; TRBD1 agrees at 8 bases. The CDR3 sequence is 19 residues long. The V segment lost 0 bases and the J segment 0 bases; nucleotides outside the gene matches: 10. Germline CDR1 reads LNHNV; CDR2 reads YYDKDF (reference sequence). CDR3 in amino acids: CATSRDVLGTGDSNQPQHF. CDR3 bases: TGTGCCACCAGCAGAGATGTCTTAGGGACAGGAGATAGCAATCAGCCCCAGCATTTT.

Here the CDR3 reads CASSQWGGQGIAKDSPLHF. The CDR3, as DNA: TGCGCCAGCAGCCAATGGGGGGGACAGGGGATCGCGAAGGATTCACCCCTCCACTTT. This chain joins TRBV4-3 and TRBJ1-6, with 10 bases identical to TRBD1. The CDR3 consists of 19 residues. Germline CDR1 is LGHNA and CDR2 is YSLEER. V shed 2 bases, J shed 8 bases, and the junction held 15 bases outside the gene matches.

For this clone: This specimen includes other DNA sequences encoding the same CDR3. The chain links TRBV6-6 to TRBJ1-2; 8 positions match TRBD1. The CDR3 is 13 amino acids. V shed 7 bases, J shed 3 bases, and the junction held 4 bases outside the gene matches. Germline-derived CDR1 and CDR2 are MNHNY and SVGAGI (reference sequence). In nucleotides, the CDR3 is TGTGCCAGCACTCCGACAGGGGACTATGGCTACACCTTC. Translation: CASTPTGDYGYTF.

The genes are TRBV6-5 and TRBJ1-1; 9 positions match TRBD1. V was pared by 6 bases and J by 6 bases, with 5 bases of the junction left unmatched. This CDR3 is 13 amino acids long. Germline-derived CDR1 and CDR2 are MNHEY and SVGAGI. CDR3 sequence (DNA): TGTGCCAGCAGAGGGACAGGGAAAGCTGAAGCTTTCTTT. Encoded protein: CASRGTGKAEAFF.

This sequence joins TRBV5-1 and TRBJ2-6; 8 bases are a match to TRBD2. The V and J ends lost 1 base and 0 bases, in that order; junction bases with no gene match: 9. The CDR3 spans 19 residues. Per germline, CDR1 SGHRS and CDR2 YFSETQ. CDR3 bases: TGCGCCAGCAGCTTGATACAGCGGGGGTTTCTCTCTGGGGCCAACGTCCTGACTTTC. Translated, it gives CASSLIQRGFLSGANVLTF.

The chain has TRBV19 and TRBJ2-3; D is unresolved. Germline-derived CDR1 and CDR2 are LNHDA and SQIVND (reference sequence). V was pared by 3 bases and J by 0 bases, with 4 bases between. The CDR3 runs 13 residues. The CDR3 bases are TGTGCCAGTAGTATCGGGAGCACAGATACGCAGTATTTT. The encoded protein is CASSIGSTDTQYF. The full variable domain, in which reference TRBV19 and TRBJ2-3 provide the parts outside the CDR3, is DGGITQSPKYLFRKEGQNVTLSCEQNLNHDAMYWYRQDPGQGLRLIYYSQIVNDFQKGDIAEGYSVSREKKESFPLTVTSAQKNPTAFYLCASSIGSTDTQYFGPGTRLTVL.

V usage is TRBV5-4 and J usage is TRBJ2-7, with 11 nucleotides matching TRBD1. Germline CDR1 SGHNT, CDR2 YYREEE (reference sequence). The CDR3 spans 14 residues. The trim removed 5 bases at V and 3 bases at J, leaving 4 bases unmatched. CDR3 in amino acids: CASSTGQGGYEQYF. The CDR3 DNA reads as TGTGCCAGCAGTACGGGACAGGGGGGCTACGAGCAGTACTTC.